Listed below are T cell receptor beta chains from one sample, sequenced in a study of OX40 agonist ivuxolimab in advanced cancers. Here immunoSEQ multiplex PCR was the method, and the copy in TCRdb shows in-frame clones only, minus some. The sample contains 35,000 to 40,000 clones, 82% of which appear only once. Material: CD4+ or CD8+ T cells sorted from blood, obtained in a trial of the OX40 agonist ivuxolimab. These receptors all stem from an adult with an advanced solid tumor such as melanoma, head and neck, liver or kidney cancer. CDR3s include the opening cysteine and the closing phenylalanine or tryptophan. D genes are given only for firm matches. Not every row has a clone size; where given, it reads once, few, many or a size class.

. | TRBJ1-1 | TRBV19 | few | TGTGCCAGTAGTAGGACAGATTTGAACACTGAAGCTTTCTTT | CASSRTDLNTEAFF
. | TRBJ2-1 | TRBV15 | . | TGTGCCACCATCCCGGGACCAACGAGCTCCTACAATGAGCAGTTCTTC | CATIPGPTSSYNEQFF
. | TRBJ2-7 | TRBV30 | . | TGTGCCTGGAAGGGGGTCGGGACCCATTACGAGCAGTACTTC | CAWKGVGTHYEQYF
. | TRBJ1-2 | TRBV25-1 | . | TGTGCCAGCAGTGACGGGGGGGGCGTCGGCTACACCTTC | CASSDGGGVGYTF
TRBD2 | TRBJ2-4 | TRBV7-2 | . | TGTGCCAGCAGCTTATTAGGGACTAGGGCGTACATTCAGTACTTC | CASSLLGTRAYIQYF
. | TRBJ2-2 | TRBV2 | . | TGTGCCAGCATTACTACCACGGGCGGGGAGCTGTTTTTT | CASITTTGGELFF
. | TRBJ1-2 | TRBV6-1 | . | TGTGCCAGCAGTATACGGGACTATGGCTACACCTTC | CASSIRDYGYTF
. | TRBJ2-5 | TRBV11-3 | once | TGTGCCAGCAGCCCTGGTGGACGAAGAGAAGAGACCCAGTACTTC | CASSPGGRREETQYF
. | TRBJ2-4 | TRBV6-5 | . | TGTGCCAGCAGTACCGCCCTGGGGAAAGGCATTCAGTACTTC | CASSTALGKGIQYF
TRBD2 | TRBJ2-7 | TRBV5-5 | . | TGTGCCAGCAGCTTGGGGGGAGGGACCCTGACCTACGAGCAGTACTTC | CASSLGGGTLTYEQYF
. | TRBJ2-4 | TRBV30 | . | TGTGCCTGGGGGAATGGGGCCAAAAACATTCAGTACTTC | CAWGNGAKNIQYF
TRBD2 | TRBJ2-2 | TRBV28 | . | TGTGCCAGCGTGAGTAGCGGGGCCTCGAACACCGGGGAGCTGTTTTTT | CASVSSGASNTGELFF
. | TRBJ2-1 | TRBV4-1 | few | TGCGCCAGCAGCCAATATACGGGGTACAATGAGCAGTTCTTC | CASSQYTGYNEQFF
TRBD2 | TRBJ2-1 | TRBV9 | few | TGTGCCAGCAGCGTACGGACTAGCGGGAGCGATGAGCAGTTCTTC | CASSVRTSGSDEQFF
. | TRBJ2-3 | TRBV5-1 | . | TGCGCCAGCAGAAGGTACGGGGTCGCAGGCGATACGCAGTATTTT | CASRRYGVAGDTQYF
TRBD2 | TRBJ2-5 | TRBV7-7 | . | TGTGCTAGCAGCTTGATAGCGGGAGGCCCCCAAGAGACCCAGTACTTC | CASSLIAGGPQETQYF
. | TRBJ2-7 | TRBV10-1 | . | TGCGCCAGCAGCCCAGCACCTACGAGTTGGCAGTACTTC | CASSPAPTSWQYF